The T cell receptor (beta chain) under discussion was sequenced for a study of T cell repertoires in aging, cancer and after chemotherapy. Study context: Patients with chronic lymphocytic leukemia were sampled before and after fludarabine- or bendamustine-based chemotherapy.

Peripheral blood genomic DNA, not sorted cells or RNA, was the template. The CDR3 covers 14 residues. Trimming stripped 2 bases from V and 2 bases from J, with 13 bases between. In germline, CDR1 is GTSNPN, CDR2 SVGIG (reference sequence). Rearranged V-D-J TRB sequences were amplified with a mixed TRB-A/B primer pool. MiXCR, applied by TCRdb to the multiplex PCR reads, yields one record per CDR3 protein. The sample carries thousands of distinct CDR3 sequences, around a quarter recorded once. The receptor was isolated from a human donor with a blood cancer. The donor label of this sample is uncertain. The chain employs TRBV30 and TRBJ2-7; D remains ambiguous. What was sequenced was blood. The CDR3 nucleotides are TGTGCCTGGAGTAGATTGATTGCCACCTACGAGCAGTACTTC. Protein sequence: CAWSRLIATYEQYF.